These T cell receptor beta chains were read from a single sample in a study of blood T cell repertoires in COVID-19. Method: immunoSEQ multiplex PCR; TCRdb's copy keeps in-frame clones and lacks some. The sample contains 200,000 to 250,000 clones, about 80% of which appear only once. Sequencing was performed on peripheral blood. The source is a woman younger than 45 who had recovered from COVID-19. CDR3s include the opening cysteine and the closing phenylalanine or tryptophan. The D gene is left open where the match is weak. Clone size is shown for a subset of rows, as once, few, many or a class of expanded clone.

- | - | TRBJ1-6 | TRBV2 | TGTGCCAGCAGTGAACCTCTTAATTCACCCCTCCACTTT | CASSEPLNSPLHF
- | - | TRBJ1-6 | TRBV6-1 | TGTGCCAGCAGTGAGATTGTTCGAGGCCCTTCACCCCTCCACTTT | CASSEIVRGPSPLHF
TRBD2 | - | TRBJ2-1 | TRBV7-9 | TGTGCCAGCAGCTCCTCCGGGACTAGCGGGAGCCCTTACTACAATGAGCAGTTCTTC | CASSSSGTSGSPYYNEQFF
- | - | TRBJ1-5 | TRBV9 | TGTGCCAGCAGCGCCGGGATCTTCAATCAGCCCCAGCATTTT | CASSAGIFNQPQHF
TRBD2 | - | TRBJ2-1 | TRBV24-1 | TGTGCCACCAGTGATCGATGGAAGGCTAGCGGGAGGGGGGATGAGCAGTTCTTC | CATSDRWKASGRGDEQFF
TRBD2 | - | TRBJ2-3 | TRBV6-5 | TGTGCCAGCAGTTCCGAAATAAGCGGGGGGACGCAGTATTTT | CASSSEISGGTQYF
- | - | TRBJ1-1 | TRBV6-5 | TGTGCCAGCAGTTACTCGGCGGCGGGGGCAGGTGAAGCTTTCTTT | CASSYSAAGAGEAFF
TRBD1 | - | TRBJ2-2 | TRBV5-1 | TGCGCCAGCAGCACGGACAGGGGAGTAGAAACCGGGGAGCTGTTTTTT | CASSTDRGVETGELFF
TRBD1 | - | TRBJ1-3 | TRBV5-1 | TGCGCCAGCAGCTCGCGACAGGGCGTGAAAGGAAACACCATATATTTT | CASSSRQGVKGNTIYF
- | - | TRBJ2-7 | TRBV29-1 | TGCAGCGCGGAACAGAGCCACGAGCAGTACTTC | CSAEQSHEQYF
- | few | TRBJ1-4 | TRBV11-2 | TGTGCCAGCAGCCCCTCCGTAGGACTTAATGAAAAACTGTTTTTT | CASSPSVGLNEKLFF
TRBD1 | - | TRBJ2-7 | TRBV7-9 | TGTGCCAGCAGCTTATTTGGGACAGGGTCCTACGAGCAGTACTTC | CASSLFGTGSYEQYF
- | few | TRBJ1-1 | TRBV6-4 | TGTGCCAGCAGTGAGGCCGTGAACACTGAAGCTTTCTTT | CASSEAVNTEAFF
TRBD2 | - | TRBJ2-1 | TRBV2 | TGTGCCAGCAGTGAACTAGCGGGAACCTACAATGAGCAGTTCTTC | CASSELAGTYNEQFF
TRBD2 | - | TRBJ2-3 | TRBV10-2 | TGCGCCAGCAGCCCTAGCGGGCCGAAAGATACGCAGTATTTT | CASSPSGPKDTQYF
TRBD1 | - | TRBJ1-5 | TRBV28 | TGTGCCAGCAGTCTCCGTGCAGGGACAGGAGAACAGCCCCAGCATTTT | CASSLRAGTGEQPQHF
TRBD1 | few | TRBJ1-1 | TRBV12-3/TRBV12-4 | TGTGCCAGTATGGGGACAGCAAACACTGAAGCTTTCTTT | CASMGTANTEAFF
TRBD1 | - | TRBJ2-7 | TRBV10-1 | TGCGCCAGCAGTGACCCCGGGACAGGAGTGAACGAGCAGTACTTC | CASSDPGTGVNEQYF
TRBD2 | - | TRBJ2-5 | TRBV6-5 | TGTGCCAGCAGTTACTCAGCGGGAGGGCCGGGGACCCAGTACTTC | CASSYSAGGPGTQYF
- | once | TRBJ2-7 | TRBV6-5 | TGTGCCAGCAGTTACCTCCAGGCGCAGTACTTC | CASSYLQAQYF
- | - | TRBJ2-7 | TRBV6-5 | TGTGCCAGCAGTTACGGAACAGCAACCTACGAGCAGTACTTC | CASSYGTATYEQYF
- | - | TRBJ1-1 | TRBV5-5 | TGTGCCAGCAGCTCGTCTGGAACGGAGGCTTTCTTT | CASSSSGTEAFF
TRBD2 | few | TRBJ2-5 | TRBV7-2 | TGTGCCAGCAGCTGGGGGGGGATAGCGATGTACCAAGAGACCCAGTACTTC | CASSWGGIAMYQETQYF
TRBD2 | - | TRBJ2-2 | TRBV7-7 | TGTGCTAGCAGCTTTAGCGGGGGTTACACCGGGGAGCTGTTTTTT | CASSFSGGYTGELFF
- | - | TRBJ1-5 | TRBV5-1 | TGCGCCAGCAGCTTCTCCGGGGATCAGCCCCAGCATTTT | CASSFSGDQPQHF
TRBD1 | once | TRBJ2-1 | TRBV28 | TGTGCCAGCAGTTCCGGGACAGGGGGCTACAATGAGCAGTTCTTC | CASSSGTGGYNEQFF
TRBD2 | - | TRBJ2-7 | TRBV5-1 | TGCGCCAGCAGCTTGGATAGCACCGGGACTAGCGATATCTACGAGCAGTACTTC | CASSLDSTGTSDIYEQYF
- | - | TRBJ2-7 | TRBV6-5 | TGTGCCAGCAGCTACGCCTCCGGGAGTGGATACGAGCAGTACTTC | CASSYASGSGYEQYF